Presented here are 7 T cell receptor beta chains from one specimen sequenced in a study of blood T cell repertoires in COVID-19. Clones were sequenced by immunoSEQ multiplex PCR, and TCRdb holds only the in-frame ones, with some missing. The sample carries about 91,000 clones, around 90% recorded once. Material: peripheral blood. The source of these receptors is a woman older than 75 with active COVID-19.

V and J are TRBV5-1 and TRBJ2-1; 10 positions agree with TRBD2. Looked up from germline, CDR1 is SGHRS and CDR2 is YFSETQ. V lost 0 bases to trimming and J lost 10 bases; unmatched junction nucleotides: 10. This CDR3 contains 16 residues. Here the CDR3 reads CASSLVRASGRVEQFF. The DNA for the CDR3 is TGCGCCAGCAGCTTGGTTCGGGCTAGCGGGAGAGTAGAGCAGTTCTTC. Variable domain in full (rest from reference TRBV5-1 and TRBJ2-1): KAGVTQTPRYLIKTRGQQVTLSCSPISGHRSVSWYQQTPGQGLQFLFEYFSETQRNKGNFPGRFSGRQFSNSRSEMNVSTLELGDSALYLCASSLVRASGRVEQFFGPGTRLTVL.

The rearrangement uses TRBV4-3 and TRBJ2-1; 7 bases are shared with TRBD2. Germline V gives CDR1 LGHNA, CDR2 YSLEER. V shed 1 base and J 15 bases; nucleotides not matched to a gene: 6. The CDR3 loop spans 12 amino acids. CDR3 coding DNA: TGCGCCAGCAGCCAAGCCGGCAGCGGGATGTTCTTC. Encoded protein: CASSQAGSGMFF.

V is TRBV29-1 and J is TRBJ2-3, with 7 positions matching TRBD1. This CDR3 has 14 amino acids. Germline V lookup: CDR1 SQVTM, CDR2 ANQGSEA. J gave up 0 bases and V 7 bases, and 7 bases lay outside the gene matches. The CDR3 coding sequence is TGCAGCGCCGGGACAGCGACTAGCACAGATACGCAGTATTTT. As protein: CSAGTATSTDTQYF.

V and J are TRBV7-2 and TRBJ2-2; possible D gene TRBD1, 6 bases. The ends were cut back, 5 bases at V and 0 bases at J, with 13 bases in the middle. Germline V gene lookup returns CDR1 SGHTA and CDR2 FQGNSA. The CDR3 length is 16 residues. The CDR3 sequence is CASSPRQGPNTGELFF. For the CDR3, the DNA is TGTGCCAGCAGCCCTCGGCAGGGGCCGAACACCGGGGAGCTGTTTTTT. Complete variable domain (other parts from reference TRBV7-2 and TRBJ2-2): GAGVSQSPSNKVTEKGKDVELRCDPISGHTALYWYRQSLGQGLEFLIYFQGNSAPDKSGLPSDRFSAERTGGSVSTLTIQRTQQEDSAVYLCASSPRQGPNTGELFFGEGSRLTVL.

To note about this clone: Distinct nucleotide sequences in the sample also encode this CDR3. V is TRBV2 and J is TRBJ2-3; TRBD1 might be the D (5 bases). With 4 bases removed from V and 1 base from J, the gap between germline ends came to 9 bases. The CDR3 sequence is 14 residues long. Germline assignment: CDR1 SNHLY and CDR2 FYNNEI. In nucleotides, the CDR3 is TGTGCCAGCAGTGGCCAGGGTGGCACAGATACGCAGTATTTT. Translation: CASSGQGGTDTQYF.

This clone was detected a few times. The chain carries TRBV28 and TRBJ1-1; D remains unclear. V lost 11 bases and J 6 bases, leaving 19 bases between the germline ends. CDR1 MDHEN and CDR2 SYDVKM come from the germline V gene. This CDR3 has 13 residues. The CDR3 loop is CAVRSQRRSEAFF. CDR3 in DNA: TGTGCCGTAAGGAGCCAAAGGAGGTCTGAAGCTTTCTTT.

V is TRBV4-2 and J is TRBJ1-4; TRBD1 aligns across 8 bases. After removal of 0 bases from V and 8 bases from J, the junction contained 14 bases not matched to a gene. Per germline, CDR1 LGHNA and CDR2 YNFKEQ. The CDR3 contains 18 residues. In DNA, the CDR3 is TGTGCCAGCAGCCAAGAATCAACCGGTTCGGACAGGGTGGAAAAACTGTTTTTT. Translated: CASSQESTGSDRVEKLFF.